The clone carrying this T cell receptor (beta chain) showed up just a few times. Its matching antigen is unknown. Described time point: late sampling 161 to 241 days after vaccination in a few convalescent patients. Treatment denoted: roughly 11-day PBMC culture with coronavirus spike peptide pools or control peptides (ViraFEST assay). The germline V gene has CDR1 MNHNS and CDR2 SASEGT. The CDR3 is made up of 15 amino acids. After removal of 6 bases from V and 6 bases from J, the junction contained 11 bases not matched to a gene. The data are from a study of vaccination and CD4 T cells after COVID-19. The Oncomine TCR Beta short-read assay was what sequenced the DNA obtained from cultured CD4+ T cells. TCRdb used MiXCR to reprocess the PCR reads, holding one entry per CDR3 protein. The sample shows roughly 20,000 distinct CDR3 sequences, 46% of them seen only once.

The TCR comes from a human donor who had recovered from COVID-19. The chain combines TRBV6-1 with TRBJ1-2; 9 positions agree with TRBD1. The material sequenced was CD4+ T cells from blood, cultured in vitro, taken about 7 months after SARS-CoV-2 vaccination. DNA of the CDR3: TGTGCCAGCAGGAGGGGGGTGGACAGGGGCCATGGCTACACCTTC. As protein: CASRRGVDRGHGYTF.